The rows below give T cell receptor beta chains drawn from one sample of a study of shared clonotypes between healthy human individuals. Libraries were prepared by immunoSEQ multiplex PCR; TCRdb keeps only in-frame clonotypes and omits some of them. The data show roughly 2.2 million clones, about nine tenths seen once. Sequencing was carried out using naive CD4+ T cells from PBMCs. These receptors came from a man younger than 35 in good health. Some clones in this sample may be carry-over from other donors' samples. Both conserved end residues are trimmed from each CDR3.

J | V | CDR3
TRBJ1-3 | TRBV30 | AWSRRDRDGNTIY
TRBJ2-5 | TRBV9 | ASSVTSGRAWETQY
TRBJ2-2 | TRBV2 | ASRGTSSPGELF
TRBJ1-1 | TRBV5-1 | ASSAQGGNTEAF
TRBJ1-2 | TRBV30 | AWSLVGLFPYGYT
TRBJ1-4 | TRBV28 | ASSSSGGYSEKLF
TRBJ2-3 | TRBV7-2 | ASSSQWSDTQY
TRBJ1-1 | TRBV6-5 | ASRGAGALNTEAF
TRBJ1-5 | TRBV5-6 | ASSLTGYSNQPQH
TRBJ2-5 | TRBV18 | ASSPEGVGEAQY
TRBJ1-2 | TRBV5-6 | ASSLGTGTAHGYT
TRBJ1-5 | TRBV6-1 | ASTWDSNQPQH
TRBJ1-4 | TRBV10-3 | AISGGINEKLF
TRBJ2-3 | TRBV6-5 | ASRLTDTQY
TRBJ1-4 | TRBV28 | ASSSGGNEKLF
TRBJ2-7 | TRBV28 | ASSLETSGSYEQY
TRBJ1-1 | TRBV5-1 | ASSSIGNTEAF
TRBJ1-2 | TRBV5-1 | ASSLVGQGFYGYT
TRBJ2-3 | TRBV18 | ASSPSRMTSTDTQY
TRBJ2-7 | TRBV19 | ASSIGGAYEQY
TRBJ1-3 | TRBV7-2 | ASSRSSTGWLDSGNTIY
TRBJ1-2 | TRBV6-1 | ATQAGGACGYT
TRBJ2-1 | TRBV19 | ASSIFVAGPSNEQF
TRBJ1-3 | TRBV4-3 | ASSQELFSGNTIY
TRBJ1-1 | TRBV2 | ASSLEGQGKPEAF
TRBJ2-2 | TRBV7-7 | ASSPTGPGELF
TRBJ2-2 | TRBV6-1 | ASGHVRGELF
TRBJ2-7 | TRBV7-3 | ASSPSGYGGPYEQY
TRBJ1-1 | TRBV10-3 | ASGQGAGEAF
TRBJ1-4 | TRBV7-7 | ASSLSEGRGEKLF
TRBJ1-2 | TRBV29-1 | SVEEGGFGYGYT
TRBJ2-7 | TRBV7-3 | ASSSFGSSYEQY
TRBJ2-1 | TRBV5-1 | ASSGQTSGSYEQF
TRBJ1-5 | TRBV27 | ASSFSGPNQPQH
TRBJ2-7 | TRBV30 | AWSLFGRPFSYEQY
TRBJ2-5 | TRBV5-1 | ASSLVGSQETQY
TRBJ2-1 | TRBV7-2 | ASSRRSASGSYNEQF
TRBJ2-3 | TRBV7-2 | ASSPRLGRTY
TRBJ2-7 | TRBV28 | ASSLPGQQSSYEQY
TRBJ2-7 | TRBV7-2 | ASSLGRGSTGQY
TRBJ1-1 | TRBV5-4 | ASSLAANTEAF
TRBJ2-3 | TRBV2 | ASSDDTDTQY
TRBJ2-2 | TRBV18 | ASSPLLPQGNGELF
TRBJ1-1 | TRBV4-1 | ASSQKLGHIGTEAF
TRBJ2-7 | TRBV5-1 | ASSWGQASYEQY
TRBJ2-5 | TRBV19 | ASSGRQGETQY
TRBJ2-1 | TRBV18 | ASSPTTSASPSYNEQF
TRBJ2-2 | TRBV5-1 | ASTLAGAGTGELF
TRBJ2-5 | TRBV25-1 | ASTSGTSGRPGQETQY
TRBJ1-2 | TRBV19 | ASSTDRVYGYT
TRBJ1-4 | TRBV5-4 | ASSSEGGNEKLF
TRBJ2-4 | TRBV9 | ASSPLGSLAKNIQY
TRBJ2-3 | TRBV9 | ASSVRGTDTQY
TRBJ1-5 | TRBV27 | ASSYRGPTTYSNQPQH
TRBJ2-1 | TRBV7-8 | ASSLVYGRRNNEQF
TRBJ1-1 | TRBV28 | ASKKQGGAF
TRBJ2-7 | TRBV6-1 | ASRALDRDSYEQY
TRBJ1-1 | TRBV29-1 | SVENRGRITEAF